These T cell receptor beta chains were read from a single sample in a study of blood T cell repertoires in COVID-19. Measured with immunoSEQ multiplex PCR; TCRdb has only the in-frame clones, and not every one. The sample carries about 59,000 clones, 81% recorded once. Input material: peripheral blood. The receptors derive from a man in his 60s with COVID-19, enrolled during active disease. The conserved cysteine and the conserved F or W are not part of the CDR3 here. Each record gives: CDR3 protein, J gene, V gene.

ASSFMRNTEAF | TRBJ1-1 | TRBV13
ASSPRQGGTEAF | TRBJ1-1 | TRBV18
ASSHRAGLSGNTIY | TRBJ1-3 | TRBV7-6
AWTLAGRYEQY | TRBJ2-7 | TRBV30
ASSLDRVVGYEQF | TRBJ2-1 | TRBV11-1
ASSRRGGMNTEAF | TRBJ1-1 | TRBV7-9
ASSFNGAYEQY | TRBJ2-7 | TRBV12-3/TRBV12-4
ASSQGVGYT | TRBJ1-2 | TRBV12-3/TRBV12-4
ASSYSTSGNVREQF | TRBJ2-1 | TRBV6-5
ASSVEADSGNTIY | TRBJ1-3 | TRBV9
ASSLGRVNTGELF | TRBJ2-2 | TRBV5-4
ASSQQGRTYEQY | TRBJ2-7 | TRBV14
ASSLVSGRVYEQY | TRBJ2-7 | TRBV7-9
ASKPEAGGTDTQY | TRBJ2-3 | TRBV6-5
ASSYDRPGANVLT | TRBJ2-6 | TRBV6-6
ASSESKDRCTEAF | TRBJ1-1 | TRBV10-1
ASSLDSTSNQPQH | TRBJ1-5 | TRBV6-1
ASRGLAGTENNEQF | TRBJ2-1 | TRBV27
ASRDPAGNYEQY | TRBJ2-7 | TRBV2
ASTQGHLNTGELF | TRBJ2-2 | TRBV11-2
ASSSREGSPLH | TRBJ1-6 | TRBV19
ASSPAGGRVNSPLH | TRBJ1-6 | TRBV5-6
ASSIGQRDGETQY | TRBJ2-5 | TRBV19
ASSELGDRVSGNTIY | TRBJ1-3 | TRBV25-1
ASSQSGPKNIQY | TRBJ2-4 | TRBV14
ATRFEGAQPQH | TRBJ1-5 | TRBV19
ASRPNRVNTEAF | TRBJ1-1 | TRBV7-9
ASSASVGVRSEAF | TRBJ1-1 | TRBV6-4
ASSPPWGGTNTQY | TRBJ2-3 | TRBV2
ASSQEGATAPLH | TRBJ1-6 | TRBV3-1/TRBV3-2
ASSLNPRTEAF | TRBJ1-1 | TRBV7-3
AGTSGGPAGTQY | TRBJ2-5 | TRBV2
AISARGQETQY | TRBJ2-5 | TRBV10-3
ASSLRGLAGGQETQY | TRBJ2-5 | TRBV7-2
ASSLQGYTGELF | TRBJ2-2 | TRBV5-1
ASSQDYDNAGELF | TRBJ2-2 | TRBV4-1
ASSAAGQGVETQY | TRBJ2-5 | TRBV9
AWSGHPLPNQPQH | TRBJ1-5 | TRBV30
SVVNSYEQY | TRBJ2-7 | TRBV29-1
ASRQQGADTQY | TRBJ2-3 | TRBV6-4
ASSLGLAGGSPYNEQF | TRBJ2-1 | TRBV7-3
ASSPRGTNTEAF | TRBJ1-1 | TRBV5-1
ASSAGGGSGGLEQY | TRBJ2-7 | TRBV9
SAAGSPGGGYT | TRBJ1-2 | TRBV29-1